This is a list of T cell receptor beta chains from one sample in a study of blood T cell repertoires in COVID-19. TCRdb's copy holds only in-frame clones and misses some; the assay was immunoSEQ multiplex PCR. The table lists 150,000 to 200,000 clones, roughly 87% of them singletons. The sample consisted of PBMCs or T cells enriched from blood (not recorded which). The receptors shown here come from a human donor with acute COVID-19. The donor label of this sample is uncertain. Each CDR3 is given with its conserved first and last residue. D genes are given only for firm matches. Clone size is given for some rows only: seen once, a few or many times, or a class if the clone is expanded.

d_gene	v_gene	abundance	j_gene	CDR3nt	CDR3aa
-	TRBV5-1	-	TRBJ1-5	TGCGCCAGCAGCTTGGGGGGCTCCGGTCAGCCCCAGCATTTT	CASSLGGSGQPQHF
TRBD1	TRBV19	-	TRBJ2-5	TGTGCCAGTAACTCGGGACAGGGGGAAGAGACCCAGTACTTC	CASNSGQGEETQYF
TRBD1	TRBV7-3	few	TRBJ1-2	TGTGCCAGCAGCCAGGACAGGGAGAGTGGCTACACCTTC	CASSQDRESGYTF
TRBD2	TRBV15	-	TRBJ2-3	TGTGCCACCCTCCGAGGCGGGGGGCCCAACACAGATACGCAGTATTTT	CATLRGGGPNTDTQYF
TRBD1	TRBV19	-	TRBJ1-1	TGTGCCAGTAGTATCAATGAGGGGGCGGACACTGAAGCTTTCTTT	CASSINEGADTEAFF
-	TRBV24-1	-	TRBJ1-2	TGTGCCACCAGTGATTTAGAGTATTCGGACTATGGCTACACCTTC	CATSDLEYSDYGYTF
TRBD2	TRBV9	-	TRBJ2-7	TGTGCCAGCAGCGTAGGGGCGGGGGGGCCCTACGAGCAGTACTTC	CASSVGAGGPYEQYF
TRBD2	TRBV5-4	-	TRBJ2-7	TGTGCCAGCGGACTAGCGGGGAGGTACGAGCAGTACTTC	CASGLAGRYEQYF
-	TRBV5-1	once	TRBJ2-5	TGCGCCAGCAGCTTGGGTGGCGCGGGACTTCAAGAGACCCAGTACTTC	CASSLGGAGLQETQYF
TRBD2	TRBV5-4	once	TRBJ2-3	TGTGCCAGCAGCTTGGTTGGAGCGGGGACGCAGTATTTT	CASSLVGAGTQYF
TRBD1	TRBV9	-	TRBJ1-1	TGTGCCAGCAGCGTTGGGACAGGGAGGAACACTGAAGCTTTCTTT	CASSVGTGRNTEAFF
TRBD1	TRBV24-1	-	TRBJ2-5	TGTGCCACCAGTGGTCCAGGGGGCGGTGGACAAGAGACCCAGTACTTC	CATSGPGGGGQETQYF
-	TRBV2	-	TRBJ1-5	TGTGCCAGCAGTGAACAGGGTAGCTGGAGCAATCAGCCCCAGCATTTT	CASSEQGSWSNQPQHF
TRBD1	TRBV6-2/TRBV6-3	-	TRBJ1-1	TGTGCCAGCAGTTACGGGCAGGGGGCTGAAGCTTTCTTT	CASSYGQGAEAFF
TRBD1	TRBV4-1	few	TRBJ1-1	TGCGCCAGCAGCCGCGGACAGGGATCGAACACTGAAGCTTTCTTT	CASSRGQGSNTEAFF
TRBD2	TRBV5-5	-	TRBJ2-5	TGTGCCAGCAGTCGCGGACTAGCGGAAGAGACCCAGTACTTC	CASSRGLAEETQYF
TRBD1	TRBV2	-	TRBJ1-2	TGTGCCAGCACTCGGACAGGCGATAACTATGGCTACACCTTC	CASTRTGDNYGYTF
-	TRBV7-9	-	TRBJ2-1	TGTGCCAGCAGCTTAGCGACGGGGGTCGAGCAGTTCTTC	CASSLATGVEQFF
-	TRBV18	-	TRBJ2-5	TGTGCCAGCTCACCCCCGGGGGAAACGTACCAAGAGACCCAGTACTTC	CASSPPGETYQETQYF
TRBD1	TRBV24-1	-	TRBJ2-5	TGTGCCACCAGTGCGGGACAGGGACGAGAGACCCAGTACTTC	CATSAGQGRETQYF
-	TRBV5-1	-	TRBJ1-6	TGCGCCAGCAGCTTAGCATCAGGGACAAGCCTTAATTCACCCCTCCACTTT	CASSLASGTSLNSPLHF
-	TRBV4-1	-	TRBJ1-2	TGCGCCAGCAGCCAGGGCACTGGGACTCGAGCTAACTATGGCTACACCTTC	CASSQGTGTRANYGYTF
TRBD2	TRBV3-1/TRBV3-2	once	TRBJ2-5	TGTGCCAGCAGCCAAGGGGGACTAGCGGACCTTCAAGAGACCCAGTACTTC	CASSQGGLADLQETQYF
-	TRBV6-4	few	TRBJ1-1	TGTGCCAGCAGTGACCGGGAGAACACTGAAGCTTTCTTT	CASSDRENTEAFF
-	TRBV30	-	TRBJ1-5	TGTGCCTGGACGTCCCACCAGGATGAGCCCCAGCATTTT	CAWTSHQDEPQHF
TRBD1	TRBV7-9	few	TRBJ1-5	TGTGCCAGCAGCTTGGGGACAGGGGATACACAGCCCCAGCATTTT	CASSLGTGDTQPQHF
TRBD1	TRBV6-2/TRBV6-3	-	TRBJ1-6	TGTGCCAGCAGCGCACCGATTGACAGGGGGAATTCACCCCTCCACTTT	CASSAPIDRGNSPLHF
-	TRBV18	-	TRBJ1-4	TGTGCCAGCTCCTTCAGGGAAGAAAAACTGTTTTTT	CASSFREEKLFF
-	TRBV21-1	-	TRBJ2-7	TGTGCCGGGGTTACAGGCGAGCAGTACTTC	CAGVTGEQYF
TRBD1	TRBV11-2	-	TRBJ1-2	TGTGCCAGCAGCTCATCCGGGACAGGGGGATTCTATGGCTACACCTTC	CASSSSGTGGFYGYTF
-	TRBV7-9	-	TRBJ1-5	TGTGCCAGCAGCGGAGAGAACAATCAGCCCCAGCATTTT	CASSGENNQPQHF
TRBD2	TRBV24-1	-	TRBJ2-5	TGTGCCACCAGCCGCGGGGGGCCGGGGGAGACCCAGTACTTC	CATSRGGPGETQYF
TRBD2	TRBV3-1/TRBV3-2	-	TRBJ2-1	TGTGCCAGCAGCCAAGCACGGGACTACTACAATGAGCAGTTCTTC	CASSQARDYYNEQFF
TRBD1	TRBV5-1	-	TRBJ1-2	TGCGCCAGCAGCTTGGCCGGGACAGGGAATCTCTATGGCTACACCTTC	CASSLAGTGNLYGYTF
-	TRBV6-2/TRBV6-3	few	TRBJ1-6	TGTGCCAGCAGTTACTCGAGGAAAAGTAATTCACCCCTCCACTTT	CASSYSRKSNSPLHF
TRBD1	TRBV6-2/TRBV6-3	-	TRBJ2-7	TGTGCCAGCAGCTTCCGGGACAGGGGGCCCTACGAGCAGTACTTC	CASSFRDRGPYEQYF
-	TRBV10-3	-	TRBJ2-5	TGTGCCATCAGCACCGCTGGGGGGAACCAAGAGACCCAGTACTTC	CAISTAGGNQETQYF
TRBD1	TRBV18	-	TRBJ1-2	TGTGCCAGCTCACCGACAGGGCGCCTTAACTATGGCTACACCTTC	CASSPTGRLNYGYTF
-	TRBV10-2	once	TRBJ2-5	TGCGCCAGCAAGGACGCGGGGGAGACCCAGTACTTC	CASKDAGETQYF
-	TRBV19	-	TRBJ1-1	TGTGCCAGTAGTATGGTCCCCAAGAGGGCCAACACTGAAGCTTTCTTT	CASSMVPKRANTEAFF
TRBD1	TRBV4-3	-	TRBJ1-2	TGCGCCAGCAGCCAAGTATATCCTTTCGGGACAGACTATGGCTACACCTTC	CASSQVYPFGTDYGYTF
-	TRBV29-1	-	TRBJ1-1	TGCAGCGTTGAAGCTTGGGGCTTTGGGATAATGAACACTGAAGCTTTCTTT	CSVEAWGFGIMNTEAFF
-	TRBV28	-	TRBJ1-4	TGTGCCAGCTGCTGGGGGAGGAGCAATGAAAAACTGTTTTTT	CASCWGRSNEKLFF
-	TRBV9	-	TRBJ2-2	TGTGCCAGCAGCGTAGATGGGGAGACCGGGGAGCTGTTTTTT	CASSVDGETGELFF
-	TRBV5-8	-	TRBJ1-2	TGTGCCAGCAGCTCCCGGCGGGGGCGCGGAGGCTACACCTTC	CASSSRRGRGGYTF
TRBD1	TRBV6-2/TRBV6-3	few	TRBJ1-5	TGTGCCAGCAGTGGGACAGGGCCGGGCCAGCCCCAGCATTTT	CASSGTGPGQPQHF
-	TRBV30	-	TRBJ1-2	TGTGCCTGGAGTGTGAGAAACTATGGCTACACCTTC	CAWSVRNYGYTF
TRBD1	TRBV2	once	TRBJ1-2	TGTGCCAGCAGTGAAAAGGGGGCTGATTATGGCTACACCTTC	CASSEKGADYGYTF
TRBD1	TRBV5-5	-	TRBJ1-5	TGTGCCAGCAGCTTGGGGACAGGGGGTTGGAGCAATCAGCCCCAGCATTTT	CASSLGTGGWSNQPQHF
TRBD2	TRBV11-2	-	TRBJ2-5	TGTGCCAGCAGCTTAGGGGCTAGCGGGATGTACCAAGAGACCCAGTACTTC	CASSLGASGMYQETQYF
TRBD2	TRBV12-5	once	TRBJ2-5	TGTGCTAGTGGTTTGCAAGCTAGCGGCCAAGAGACCCAGTACTTC	CASGLQASGQETQYF
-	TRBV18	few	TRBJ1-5	TGTGCCAGCTCACCAATCGGGAATAGCAATCAGCCCCAGCATTTT	CASSPIGNSNQPQHF
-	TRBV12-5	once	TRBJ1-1	TGTGCTAGTGGTTTGGTCTTCGGGAACACTGAAGCTTTCTTT	CASGLVFGNTEAFF